This TCR beta chain was captured in a study of control samples from healthy donors and cancer patients. Data came from immunoSEQ multiplex PCR; TCRdb stores just in-frame clones and leaves some out. The sample includes some 120,000 clones, about 93% of them seen just once. CDR3 length: 12 residues. The V gene lost 4 bases and the J gene lost 10 bases, with 16 bases spanning the gap. Germline V gene sequence: CDR1 SQVTM, CDR2 ANQGSEA. The sequenced material came from PBMCs. The chain uses TRBV29-1 and TRBJ1-1, with D maybe TRBD1 (6 bases). The receptor was derived from a man between 50 and 59 years old with head and neck cancer. CDR3 bases: TGCAGCGTTGCTACAGGGTTGGGGGGAGCTTTCTTT. This sequence encodes CSVATGLGGAFF.